The entry that follows covers one TCR beta chain sequence. The length of the CDR3 is 18 residues. After removal of 5 bases from V and 4 bases from J, the junction contained 16 bases not matched to a gene. CDR1 and CDR2 from the germline V gene are MGHRA and YSYEKL. This sample was taken from a study of T cell responses to AZD1222 COVID-19 vaccine. Measured with immunoSEQ multiplex PCR; TCRdb has only the in-frame clones, and not every one. This sample has about 88,000 clones, with around nine tenths found just once. The sample was peripheral blood, taken on day 0 of MenACWY control vaccination. The source is an adult in good health. The chain employs TRBV4-1 and TRBJ1-4; 7 bases line up with TRBD1. The CDR3 DNA follows: TGCGCCAGCAGCGCATTAGCGACAGGGAAAGGGGATAATGAAAAACTGTTTTTT. Protein product: CASSALATGKGDNEKLFF.